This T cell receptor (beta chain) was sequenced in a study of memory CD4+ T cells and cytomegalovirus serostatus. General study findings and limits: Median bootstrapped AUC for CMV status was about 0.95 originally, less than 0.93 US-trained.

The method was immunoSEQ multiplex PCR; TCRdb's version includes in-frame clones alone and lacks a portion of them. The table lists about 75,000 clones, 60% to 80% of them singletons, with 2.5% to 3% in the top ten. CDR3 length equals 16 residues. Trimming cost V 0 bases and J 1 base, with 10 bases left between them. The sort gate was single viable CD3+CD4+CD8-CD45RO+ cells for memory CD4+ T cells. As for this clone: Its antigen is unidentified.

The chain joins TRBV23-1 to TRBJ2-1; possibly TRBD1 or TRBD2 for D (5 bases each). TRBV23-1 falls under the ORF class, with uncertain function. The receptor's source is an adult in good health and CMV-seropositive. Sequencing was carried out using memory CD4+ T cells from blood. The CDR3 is CASSQSREQSYNEQFF. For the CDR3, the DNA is TGCGCCAGCAGTCAATCCAGGGAGCAGTCCTACAATGAGCAGTTCTTC.